This is a list of T cell receptor beta chains from one sample in a study of T cells in Graves' hyperthyroidism and ophthalmopathy. From the multiplex PCR reads, TCRdb called clonotypes with MiXCR, one entry per CDR3 protein. This table has roughly 520,000 distinct CDR3 sequences, around a quarter appearing once. What was sequenced was blood. These receptors originate from a young woman with Graves' ophthalmopathy. Both conserved end residues are part of each CDR3. Each record gives: V gene, D gene, J gene, clone size, CDR3 protein, CDR3 DNA. A D gene is named only where the DNA matches it firmly. Size is stated for part of the rows, as once, few or many counts, or as a class when the clone is expanded.

TRBV12-3/TRBV12-4,TRBD2,TRBJ2-7,many,CASSFGTSGYEQYF,TGTGCCAGCAGTTTTGGGACTAGCGGCTACGAGCAGTACTTC
TRBV19,TRBD1,TRBJ2-7,NA,CASSMGPTGAVYEQYF,TGTGCCAGTAGTATGGGTCCGACAGGGGCAGTCTACGAGCAGTACTTC
TRBV12-5,NA,TRBJ2-7,NA,CASGPEYEQYF,TGTGCTAGTGGACCCGAATACGAGCAGTACTTC
TRBV2,NA,TRBJ2-5,NA,CASSFDLQGFQETQYF,TGTGCCAGCAGCTTCGATCTACAGGGATTCCAAGAGACCCAGTACTTC
TRBV28,NA,TRBJ1-5,NA,CASRTYREGGNQPQHF,TGTGCCAGCAGGACTTACAGGGAGGGGGGCAATCAGCCCCAGCATTTT
TRBV12-3/TRBV12-4,NA,TRBJ1-2,NA,CASSLWPFSNYGYTF,TGTGCCAGCAGTTTATGGCCATTTTCTAACTATGGCTACACCTTC
TRBV7-2,NA,TRBJ1-2,many,CASSSYGVNYGYTF,TGTGCCAGCAGCTCTTACGGGGTTAACTATGGCTACACCTTC
TRBV19,NA,TRBJ1-5,many,CASSIGGQGGQPQHF,TGTGCCAGTAGTATCGGGGGGCAGGGAGGACAGCCCCAGCATTTT
TRBV6-5,NA,TRBJ2-5,many,CASSYSGGETQYF,TGTGCCAGCAGTTACTCGGGGGGAGAGACCCAGTACTTC
TRBV6-2/TRBV6-3,TRBD2,TRBJ2-7,NA,CASSYSGLRGEQYF,TGTGCCAGCAGTTACTCGGGACTAAGGGGCGAGCAGTACTTC